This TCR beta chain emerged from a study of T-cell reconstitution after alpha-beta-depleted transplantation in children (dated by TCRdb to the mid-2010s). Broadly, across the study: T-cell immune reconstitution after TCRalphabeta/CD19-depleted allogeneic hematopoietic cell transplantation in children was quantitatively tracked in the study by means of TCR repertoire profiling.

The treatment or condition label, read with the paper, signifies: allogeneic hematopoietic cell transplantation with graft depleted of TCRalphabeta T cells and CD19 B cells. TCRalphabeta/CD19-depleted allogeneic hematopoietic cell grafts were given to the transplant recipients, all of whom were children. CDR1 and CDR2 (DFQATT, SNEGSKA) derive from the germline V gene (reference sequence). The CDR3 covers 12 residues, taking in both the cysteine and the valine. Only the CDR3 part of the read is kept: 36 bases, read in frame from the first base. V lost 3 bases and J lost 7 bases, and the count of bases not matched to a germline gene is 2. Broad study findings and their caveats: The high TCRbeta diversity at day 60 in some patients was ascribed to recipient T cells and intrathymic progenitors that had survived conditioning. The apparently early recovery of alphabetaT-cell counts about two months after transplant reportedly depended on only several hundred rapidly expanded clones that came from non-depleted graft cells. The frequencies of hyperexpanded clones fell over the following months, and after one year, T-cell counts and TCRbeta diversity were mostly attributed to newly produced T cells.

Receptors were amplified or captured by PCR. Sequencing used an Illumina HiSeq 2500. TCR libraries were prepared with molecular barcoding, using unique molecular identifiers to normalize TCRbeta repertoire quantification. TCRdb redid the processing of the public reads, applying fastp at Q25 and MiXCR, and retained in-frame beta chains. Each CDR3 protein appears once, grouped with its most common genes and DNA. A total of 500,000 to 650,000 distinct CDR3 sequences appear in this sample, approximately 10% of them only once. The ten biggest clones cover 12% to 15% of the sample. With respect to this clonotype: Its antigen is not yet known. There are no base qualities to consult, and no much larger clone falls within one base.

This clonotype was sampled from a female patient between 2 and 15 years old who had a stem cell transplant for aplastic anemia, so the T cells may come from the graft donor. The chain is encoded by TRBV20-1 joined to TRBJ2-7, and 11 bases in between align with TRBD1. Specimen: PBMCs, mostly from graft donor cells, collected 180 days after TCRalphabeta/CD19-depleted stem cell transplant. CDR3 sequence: CSARDRGREQYV. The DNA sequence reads TGCAGTGCTAGGGACAGGGGGCGGGAGCAGTACGTC.